One and the same sample provided the 28 T cell receptor beta chains below, sequenced in a study of CD8 T cells in Susac syndrome. With random hexamers, roughly 0.45 to 1 ug RNA was reverse transcribed. TCRdb reprocessed the immunoSEQ multiplex PCR reads via MiXCR and lists one record per CDR3 protein. The sample lists 150,000 to 160,000 distinct CDR3 sequences, around 95% seen once, with 0.16% in the top ten. Sequenced: CD4+ T cells from PBMCs. These receptors originate from a human donor with Susac syndrome.

The sample holds one count of this clonotype. This chain joins TRBV2 and TRBJ2-7; D gene ambiguous. V lost 5 bases and J lost 4, with 9 bases in between. CDR3 length: 12 amino acids. Per germline, CDR1 SNHLY and CDR2 FYNNEI. The CDR3 coding sequence is TGTGCCAGCAGTCGGGCTGTGTACGAGCAGTACTTC. Translation: CASSRAVYEQYF.

The CDR3 reads CASSEMPDRISGGYTF. The CDR3 bases are TGTGCCAGCAGCGAGATGCCGGACAGGATCTCTGGTGGCTACACCTTC. The rearrangement links TRBV5-6 to TRBJ1-2; 7 nucleotides line up with TRBD1. The germline gives CDR1 SGHDT, CDR2 YYEEEE. J was trimmed by 7 bases and V by 4 bases; bases with no gene match: 16. The CDR3 has 16 residues.

The genes are TRBV5-4 and TRBJ2-1, with 7 positions matching TRBD1. The junction had 10 bases not matched to a gene; V was cut back by 2 bases and J by 5 bases. CDR3 length: 16 residues. The germline V gene encodes CDR1 SGHNT and CDR2 YYREEE (reference sequence). In nucleotides, the CDR3 is TGTGCCAGCAGCTTCCTTGCAGGGGGTAGCCACAATGAGCAGTTCTTC. Translation gives CASSFLAGGSHNEQFF.

The sample holds one count of this clonotype. The chain employs TRBV7-2 and TRBJ1-6; 10 bases map to TRBD1. Germline values: CDR1 SGHTA, CDR2 FQGNSA. There are 14 residues in the CDR3. J gave up 9 bases and V 3 bases, and 2 bases lay outside the gene matches. CDR3 region: CASSFRDRGSPLHF. The CDR3 bases are TGTGCCAGCAGCTTCCGGGACAGGGGTTCACCCCTCCACTTT.

The chain has TRBV20-1 and TRBJ1-2; 9 nucleotides match TRBD1. Germline lookup yields CDR1 DFQATT and CDR2 SNEGSKA (reference sequence). This CDR3 region has 14 residues. With V trimmed by 1 base and J by 3 bases, 3 bases remained unmatched. The CDR3 spells CSARGTGEDYGYTF. In nucleotides, the CDR3 is TGCAGTGCTAGAGGGACAGGGGAGGACTATGGCTACACCTTC.

This clonotype was picked up one time. The genes are TRBV20-1 and TRBJ2-5; no reliable D call. The CDR3 is 11 amino acids. Trimming removed 2 bases at V and 5 bases at J, with 6 bases between. From germline, CDR1 is DFQATT and CDR2 SNEGSKA (reference sequence). The CDR3, as DNA: TGCAGTGCTAGACAGGAGGAGACCCAGTACTTC. Protein sequence: CSARQEETQYF.

The chain has TRBV4-1 and TRBJ2-5, with 9 bases identical to TRBD2. Unmatched junction bases numbered 1, after V lost 3 bases and J lost 5 bases. CDR1 is MGHRA, CDR2 YSYEKL, per germline. The CDR3 covers 13 residues. The CDR3 DNA sequence: TGCGCCAGCAGCCAGGGGACTAGCGAGACCCAGTACTTC. It yields the protein CASSQGTSETQYF.

The CDR3 sequence is CATSRDSRHSNQPQHF. The CDR3 DNA follows: TGTGCCACCAGCAGAGATTCCCGGCATAGCAATCAGCCCCAGCATTTT. The gene calls are TRBV15 and TRBJ1-5, with D unclear. Germline V gives CDR1 LNHNV, CDR2 YYDKDF (reference sequence). V lost 0 bases and J lost 0, with 9 bases in between. This CDR3 has 16 residues.

This clonotype was observed a few times. The rearrangement links TRBV27 to TRBJ2-7; D might be TRBD1 (6 bases). The V gene lost 5 bases and the J gene lost 5 bases, with 10 bases spanning the gap. Per germline, CDR1 MNHEY and CDR2 SMNVEV (reference sequence). The CDR3 has 12 amino acids. DNA of the CDR3: TGTGCCAGCAGTCGGCAGGGGAACGAGCAGTACTTC. Translating it yields CASSRQGNEQYF.

The V gene is TRBV7-3, the J gene TRBJ2-1; D gene ambiguous. With 5 bases removed from V and 8 bases from J, the gap between germline ends came to 19 bases. CDR1 is SGHTA, CDR2 FQGTGA, per germline. This CDR3 has 15 residues. The CDR3, as DNA: TGTGCCAGCAGCGCCCAGAGAGGCTCGTTTTATGAGCAGTTCTTC. Residues: CASSAQRGSFYEQFF.

This chain links TRBV20-1 with TRBJ2-3; the D is unclear. The length of the CDR3 is 12 residues. Germline CDR1 and CDR2: DFQATT and SNEGSKA (reference sequence). With 3 bases removed from V and 1 base from J, the gap between germline ends came to 5 bases. The CDR3 coding sequence is TGCAGTGCTAGTCCTGGCACAGATACGCAGTATTTT. Its translation is CSASPGTDTQYF.

The chain uses TRBV5-8 and TRBJ1-5, with D perhaps TRBD1 (5 bases). Germline V gene data show CDR1 as SGHTS and CDR2 as YDEGEE. With 0 bases removed from V and 4 bases from J, the gap between germline ends came to 5 bases. There are 13 residues in the CDR3. DNA for the CDR3: TGTGCCAGCAGCTTGGCAGGGAATCAGCCCCAGCATTTT. The encoded protein is CASSLAGNQPQHF.

The J gene is TRBJ2-1, the V gene TRBV6-5; 8 bases agree with TRBD2. Germline V CDR1 and CDR2: MNHEY, SVGAGI. V dropped 4 bases and J dropped 8; count of bases not matched to a gene: 16. This CDR3 comprises 17 residues. CDR3 sequence: CASSSRTSRGGWDEQFF. The CDR3 bases are TGTGCCAGCAGTTCCCGGACTAGCCGGGGGGGTTGGGATGAGCAGTTCTTC.

This clonotype showed up just once. The V gene is TRBV20-1, the J gene TRBJ1-6, with TRBD1 as a possible D gene (6 bases). CDR1 and CDR2 from the germline V gene are DFQATT and SNEGSKA (reference sequence). The CDR3 has 15 amino acids. V shed 0 bases and J shed 14 bases, with 20 bases lying between them. CDR3 coding DNA: TGCAGTGCTAGAGATCTTCCGGGGGGCGCGTGGGCCCTCCACTTT. It encodes CSARDLPGGAWALHF.

The chain is built from TRBV29-1 and TRBJ2-1; D unresolved. The V gene's germline CDR1 is SQVTM and CDR2 ANQGSEA. V lost 3 bases and J 9 bases, leaving 3 bases between the germline ends. This CDR3 spans 9 amino acids. CDR3 DNA sequence: TGCAGCGTTGAGCCTGAGCAGTTCTTC. Translated: CSVEPEQFF.

The gene calls are TRBV4-3 and TRBJ2-7; D perhaps matches TRBD2 (6 bases). Germline CDR1 is LGHNA and CDR2 is YSLEER. This CDR3 contains 13 residues. Trimming left V 3 bases short and J 3 bases short, with 9 bases between. The CDR3 loop is CASSQEGSYEQYF. DNA of the CDR3: TGCGCCAGCAGCCAGGAGGGGAGCTACGAGCAGTACTTC.

The chain has TRBV29-1 and TRBJ1-3; D gene ambiguous. Trimming removed 4 bases from V and 4 bases from J, with 11 bases in between. The CDR3 is 13 residues long. CDR1 and CDR2 (germline): SQVTM, ANQGSEA. DNA for the CDR3: TGCAGCGTTGCCGGCTCGGGGGGAAACACCATATATTTT. Translated: CSVAGSGGNTIYF.

The chain couples TRBV4-1 to TRBJ1-5, with 8 bases that match TRBD1. Germline V gene data show CDR1 as MGHRA and CDR2 as YSYEKL. The V segment lost 0 bases and the J segment 4 bases; nucleotides outside the gene matches: 5. There are 16 residues in the CDR3. CDR3 nucleotide sequence: TGCGCCAGCAGCCAAGACTTTAGACAGGGGAATCAGCCCCAGCATTTT. This encodes CASSQDFRQGNQPQHF.

The gene calls are TRBV29-1 and TRBJ1-1; maybe TRBD1 (6 bases). V was shortened by 5 bases and J by 0 bases, with 13 bases between the two germline ends. Germline CDR1 is SQVTM and CDR2 is ANQGSEA. The CDR3 has 14 amino acids. The chain's CDR3 is CSVSEGGMNTEAFF. Written as DNA, the CDR3 is TGCAGCGTTTCCGAGGGGGGGATGAACACTGAAGCTTTCTTT.

This chain connects TRBV27 to TRBJ1-1, with D unclear. The germline V gene encodes CDR1 MNHEY and CDR2 SMNVEV (reference sequence). Trimming removed 3 bases at V and 0 bases at J, with 5 bases between. The length of the CDR3 is 13 residues. The CDR3 DNA is TGTGCCAGCAGTTTCGGGATGAACACTGAAGCTTTCTTT. Translating gives CASSFGMNTEAFF.

The chain carries TRBV5-4 and TRBJ1-2, with no clear D. The V end lost 3 bases, the J end lost 2 bases, and 11 bases lay between the germline ends. The CDR3 covers 14 residues. Germline V gene sequence: CDR1 SGHNT, CDR2 YYREEE (reference sequence). CDR3 sequence (DNA): TGTGCCAGCAGCTCGAGACACCTAAACTATGGCTACACCTTC. It translates to CASSSRHLNYGYTF.

CDR3 residues: CSVEGTVYGYTF. The CDR3 DNA is TGCAGCGTTGAGGGGACAGTCTATGGCTACACCTTC. The chain carries TRBV29-1 and TRBJ1-2; 7 nucleotides line up with TRBD1. The CDR3 sequence is 12 residues long. The germline V gene encodes CDR1 SQVTM and CDR2 ANQGSEA. V gave up 3 bases and J gave up 4 bases; unmatched junction bases: 2.

CDR3 DNA: TGTGCCATCAGACCGGCTAGCGGGGGGTCCGAGACCCAGTACTTC. The encoded protein is CAIRPASGGSETQYF. The gene calls are TRBV10-3 and TRBJ2-5; 11 positions agree with TRBD2. The CDR3 is made up of 15 amino acids. Per the germline V gene, CDR1 is ENHRY and CDR2 is SYGVKD. Losses at the gene ends were 6 bases for V and 5 bases for J; bases not matched to a gene: 8.

In its sample, this clonotype was seen once. The V and J genes are TRBV28 and TRBJ2-7; 7 bases are a match to TRBD1. CDR3 length equals 13 residues. The trim removed 10 bases at V and 3 bases at J, leaving 9 bases unmatched. Germline values: CDR1 MDHEN, CDR2 SYDVKM. The CDR3: CATRKTGFYEQYF. The CDR3 DNA sequence: TGTGCCACCCGTAAGACAGGGTTCTACGAGCAGTACTTC.

This CDR3 is CASSQVQGSGANVLTF. In nucleotides, the CDR3 is TGTGCCAGCAGCCAAGTACAGGGGAGTGGGGCCAACGTCCTGACTTTC. The genes are TRBV25-1 and TRBJ2-6; TRBD1 aligns across 7 bases. Looked up from germline, CDR1 is MGHDK and CDR2 is SYGVNS. This CDR3 has 16 residues. With 6 bases clipped from V and 3 bases from J, the junction kept 8 bases outside the gene matches. Full variable domain (missing parts from reference TRBV25-1 and TRBJ2-6): EADIYQTPRYLVIGTGKKITLECSQTMGHDKMYWYQQDPGMELHLIHYSYGVNSTEKGDLSSESTVSRIRTEHFPLTLESARPSHTSQYLCASSQVQGSGANVLTFGAGSRLTVL.

J is TRBJ2-3 and V is TRBV4-1, with 7 bases identical to TRBD2. This CDR3 has 15 amino acids. Germline CDR1 and CDR2: MGHRA and YSYEKL. The ends lost 5 bases at V and 4 bases at J; junction bases unmatched: 9. The DNA of the CDR3 is TGCGCCAGCAGCACCCGCCTCACTAGCGCAGATACGCAGTATTTT. This translates into CASSTRLTSADTQYF.

This rearrangement joins TRBV3-1 to TRBJ1-1; the D gene is possibly TRBD1 (5 bases). Trimming removed 4 bases from V and 3 bases from J, with 15 bases in between. CDR3 length: 15 residues. Germline V gene lookup returns CDR1 LGHDT and CDR2 YNNKEL (reference sequence). CDR3 residues: CASSPPGAAYTEAFF. The CDR3 DNA reads TGTGCCAGCAGCCCGCCCGGGGCCGCATACACTGAAGCTTTCTTT.

CDR3 bases: TGCAGCGTTGCTGGACAGGGGCGCAATCAGCCCCAGCATTTT. This gives the protein CSVAGQGRNQPQHF. This chain joins TRBV29-1 and TRBJ1-5; 9 nucleotides match TRBD1. Germline-derived CDR1 and CDR2 are SQVTM and ANQGSEA. V shed 4 bases, J shed 2 bases, and the junction held 3 bases outside the gene matches. The CDR3 runs 14 residues.